A selection of T cell receptor beta chains follows, all from one sample in a study of T cell changes during pregnancy in multiple sclerosis. The repertoire was sequenced with immunoSEQ multiplex PCR; TCRdb's copy has only in-frame clones and lacks some. In the table there are about 66,000 clones, about 91% of which are singletons. Sequencing used CD8+ T cells from peripheral blood mononuclear cells, obtained before pregnancy. These receptors were collected from a female donor with multiple sclerosis, enrolled in a pregnancy study. CDR3s include the opening cysteine and the closing phenylalanine or tryptophan. Each record gives: J gene, V gene, D gene, clone size, CDR3 protein, CDR3 DNA. D genes are given only for firm matches. Size values are once, few and many counts, or a class for expanded clones, and some rows have none.

j_gene: TRBJ2-3
v_gene: TRBV27
d_gene: TRBD1
abundance: -
CDR3aa: CASSKGTGIFPDTQYF
CDR3nt: TGTGCCAGCAGCAAAGGGACAGGGATTTTCCCAGATACGCAGTATTTT

j_gene: TRBJ2-3
v_gene: TRBV27
d_gene: TRBD2
abundance: -
CDR3aa: CASSPGLAGEDTQYF
CDR3nt: TGTGCCAGCAGTCCGGGACTAGCGGGGGAAGATACGCAGTATTTT

j_gene: TRBJ1-2
v_gene: TRBV19
d_gene: -
abundance: -
CDR3aa: CASRAYGYTF
CDR3nt: TGTGCCAGTCGAGCGTATGGCTACACCTTC

j_gene: TRBJ1-2
v_gene: TRBV14
d_gene: TRBD1
abundance: few
CDR3aa: CASSNAGTEGYTF
CDR3nt: TGTGCCAGCAGCAACGCCGGGACAGAGGGCTACACCTTC

j_gene: TRBJ1-2
v_gene: TRBV9
d_gene: -
abundance: -
CDR3aa: CASSVRQSYGYTF
CDR3nt: TGTGCCAGCAGCGTTAGACAGAGCTATGGCTACACCTTC

j_gene: TRBJ2-7
v_gene: TRBV7-2
d_gene: TRBD2
abundance: -
CDR3aa: CASSLAGGGDLIYEQYF
CDR3nt: TGTGCCAGCAGCTTAGCTGGGGGAGGGGACCTGATTTACGAGCAGTACTTC

j_gene: TRBJ1-5
v_gene: TRBV18
d_gene: -
abundance: -
CDR3aa: CASSIGGGAYSNQPQHF
CDR3nt: TGTGCCAGCTCAATAGGCGGTGGGGCCTATAGCAATCAGCCCCAGCATTTT

j_gene: TRBJ2-6
v_gene: TRBV10-3
d_gene: TRBD1
abundance: few
CDR3aa: CAISERGTGFSGANVLTF
CDR3nt: TGTGCCATCAGTGAAAGAGGGACAGGCTTCTCTGGGGCCAACGTCCTGACTTTC

j_gene: TRBJ1-6
v_gene: TRBV9
d_gene: -
abundance: -
CDR3aa: CASSVGGTYSPLHF
CDR3nt: TGTGCCAGCAGCGTAGGCGGGACGTATTCACCCCTCCACTTT

j_gene: TRBJ2-3
v_gene: TRBV4-1
d_gene: TRBD1
abundance: few
CDR3aa: CASSQRQGSDTQYF
CDR3nt: TGCGCCAGCAGTCAAAGACAGGGGTCCGATACGCAGTATTTT

j_gene: TRBJ1-1
v_gene: TRBV19
d_gene: -
abundance: -
CDR3aa: CASSMREVNTEAFF
CDR3nt: TGTGCCAGTAGTATGAGGGAAGTGAACACTGAAGCTTTCTTT

j_gene: TRBJ2-5
v_gene: TRBV19
d_gene: TRBD2
abundance: -
CDR3aa: CASRLLAGGQETQYF
CDR3nt: TGTGCCAGTAGGCTTCTAGCGGGGGGCCAAGAGACCCAGTACTTC

j_gene: TRBJ2-3
v_gene: TRBV7-3
d_gene: -
abundance: -
CDR3aa: CASSAGLSADTQYF
CDR3nt: TGTGCCAGCAGCGCGGGACTGAGCGCGGATACGCAGTATTTT

j_gene: TRBJ2-5
v_gene: TRBV25-1
d_gene: -
abundance: once
CDR3aa: CASSERVTGQYF
CDR3nt: TGTGCCAGCAGTGAAAGGGTAACGGGACAGTACTTC